This T cell receptor beta chain is from a study of T cell responses to AZD1222 COVID-19 vaccine. Study outcomes and limitations: None of the repertoires were sampled until the peak T cell response had passed.

The protocol was immunoSEQ multiplex PCR, while the TCRdb copy is restricted to in-frame clones and leaves out a portion. The repertoire holds about 120,000 clones, with approximately 94% as singletons. On this clone: As yet, its antigen is unknown.

This CDR3 is 13 amino acids long. Trimming pared 6 bases from V and 4 bases from J, leaving 10 bases between. The germline V gene encodes CDR1 MNHEY and CDR2 SVGAGI. This TCR derives from an adult who received the AZD1222 COVID-19 vaccine. The material was peripheral blood, obtained 28 days after the second AZD1222 dose. The rearrangement joins TRBV6-5 to TRBJ1-5; D unresolved. The CDR3 sequence: CASSDQLNQPQHF. In nucleotides, the CDR3 is TGTGCCAGCAGCGATCAGTTAAATCAGCCCCAGCATTTT.